This T cell receptor (beta chain) is from a study of OX40 agonist ivuxolimab in advanced cancers. Trimming took off 6 bases at V and 7 bases at J, with 16 bases between the two ends. The germline CDR1 and CDR2 sequences are SNHLY and FYNNEI. The CDR3 extends over 13 amino acids. Generated by immunoSEQ multiplex PCR, the TCRdb table keeps only in-frame clones and is missing some. The sample consists of 95,000 or so clones, about 85% of them appearing once. The starting material was CD4+ or CD8+ T cells sorted from blood, obtained in a trial of the OX40 agonist ivuxolimab. The origin of this receptor is an adult with an advanced solid tumor such as melanoma, head and neck, liver or kidney cancer. This sequence joins TRBV2 and TRBJ2-7; D may be TRBD2 (6 bases). The CDR3 loop reads CASRMGGMGEQYF. The CDR3 nucleotides are TGTGCCAGCAGGATGGGGGGAATGGGTGAGCAGTACTTC.